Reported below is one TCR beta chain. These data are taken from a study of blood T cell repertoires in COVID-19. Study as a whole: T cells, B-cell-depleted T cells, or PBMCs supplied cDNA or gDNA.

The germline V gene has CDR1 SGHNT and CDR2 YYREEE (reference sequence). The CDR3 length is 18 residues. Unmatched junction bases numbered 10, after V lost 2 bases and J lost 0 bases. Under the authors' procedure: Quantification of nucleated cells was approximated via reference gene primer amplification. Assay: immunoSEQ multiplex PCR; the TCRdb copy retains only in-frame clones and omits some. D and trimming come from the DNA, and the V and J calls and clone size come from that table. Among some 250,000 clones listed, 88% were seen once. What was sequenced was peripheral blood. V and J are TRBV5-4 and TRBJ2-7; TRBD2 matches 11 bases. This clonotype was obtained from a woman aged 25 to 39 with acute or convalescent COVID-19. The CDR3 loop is CASSFGRPSGRPSYEQYF. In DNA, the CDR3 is TGTGCCAGCAGCTTTGGACGCCCTAGCGGGAGGCCCTCCTACGAGCAGTACTTC.